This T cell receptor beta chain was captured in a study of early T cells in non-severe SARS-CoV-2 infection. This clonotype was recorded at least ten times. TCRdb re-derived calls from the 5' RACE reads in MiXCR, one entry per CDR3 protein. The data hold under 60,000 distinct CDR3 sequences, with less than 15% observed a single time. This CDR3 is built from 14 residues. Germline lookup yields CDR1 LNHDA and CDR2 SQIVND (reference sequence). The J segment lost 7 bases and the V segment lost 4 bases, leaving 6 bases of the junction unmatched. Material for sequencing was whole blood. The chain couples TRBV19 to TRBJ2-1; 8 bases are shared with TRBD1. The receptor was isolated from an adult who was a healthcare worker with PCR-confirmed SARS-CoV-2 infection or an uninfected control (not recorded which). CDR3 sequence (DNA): TGTGCCAGTAGTACAGGGGGCACCTTTAATGAGCAGTTCTTC. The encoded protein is CASSTGGTFNEQFF.